This entry describes one T cell receptor beta chain. Its antigen is unknown. The data are from a study of T cell responses to AZD1222 COVID-19 vaccine. Findings of the study overall: White British people made up most donors, females outnumbered males, and clonal diversity was possibly underestimated. Repertoires were sampled only after the peak T cell response.

This table comes from immunoSEQ multiplex PCR, and its TCRdb copy is limited to in-frame clones, with some not included. In the table there are about 110,000 clones, about 85% of which are singletons. CDR3 length equals 18 residues. Germline CDR1 and CDR2: SGHVS and FNYEAQ. V lost 5 bases, J lost 3 bases, and 15 bases stayed unmatched. The V and J genes are TRBV7-6 and TRBJ2-7; TRBD1 agrees at 11 bases. Sample: peripheral blood, taken on day 0 of AZD1222 vaccination. This TCR came from an adult in good health. The CDR3 DNA follows: TGTGCCAGCAGCCTAGATTCCCCGGGACAGGGGGTCTACTACGAGCAGTACTTC. Translated: CASSLDSPGQGVYYEQYF.